This T cell receptor beta chain was profiled in a study of metastatic and nonmetastatic thyroid tumors. The overall study: Thyroid patients, malignant and benign, had repertoires compared across blood and tumor or nodule tissue.

V lost 0 bases, J lost 5 bases, and 3 bases stayed unmatched. The CDR3 covers 15 residues. This clone was counted only a few times. As yet, its antigen is unknown. TCRdb ran MiXCR on the PCR reads. The repertoire consists of over 20,000 clones, with around a third occurring once and the leading ten covering over 12%. Study observations and caveats: Malignant thyroid tumors reportedly had TCR beta diversity that was significantly higher than in benign nodules, in blood and tumor.

Every patient underwent thyroid surgery untreated. The source material was blood. This sequence was found in a female donor with papillary thyroid cancer or a benign thyroid nodule (not recorded which). Some clones in this sample may be carry-over from other donors' samples. V gene TRBV12-3 or TRBV12-4 combines with J gene TRBJ1-2; 10 bases align to TRBD1. Written as DNA, the CDR3 is TGTGCCAGCAGTTTAGCGGGGACAGGGGCGTATGGCTACACCTTC. Protein: CASSLAGTGAYGYTF.